Below are 23 T cell receptor beta chains sequenced from a single sample in a study of technical replicates of blood from a few donors. The protocol was immunoSEQ multiplex PCR, while the TCRdb copy is restricted to in-frame clones and leaves out a portion. The sample lists roughly 70,000 clones; 93% were seen once. The source material was T cells isolated from PBMCs. These receptors all stem from a human donor in good health.

The rearrangement joins TRBV5-6 to TRBJ1-5, with D unresolved. This CDR3 is 14 amino acids long. The V and J ends lost 3 bases and 3 bases respectively, with 10 bases between them. The V gene's germline CDR1 is SGHDT and CDR2 YYEEEE. CDR3 sequence: CASSSRRYNQPQHF. The DNA of the CDR3 is TGTGCCAGCAGCTCCCGGAGGTACAATCAGCCCCAGCATTTT.

V gene TRBV4-1 combines with J gene TRBJ2-7, with 7 positions matching TRBD2. Germline CDR1 is MGHRA and CDR2 is YSYEKL. CDR3 length: 17 amino acids. The J segment lost 1 base and the V segment lost 2 bases, leaving 11 bases of the junction unmatched. The CDR3 sequence is CASSQYQAGRASYEQYF. For the CDR3, the DNA is TGCGCCAGCAGCCAATACCAAGCGGGGAGAGCTTCCTACGAGCAGTACTTC.

The chain recombines TRBV9 with TRBJ2-7, with a weak D call TRBD1 (6 bases). This CDR3 comprises 16 residues. V was shortened by 3 bases and J by 6 bases, with 22 bases between the two germline ends. In germline, CDR1 is SGDLS, CDR2 YYNGEE. CDR3 residues: CASSASTGRGFGEQYF. Here the CDR3 DNA reads TGTGCCAGCAGCGCGAGCACAGGGAGAGGGTTTGGCGAGCAGTACTTC. Using reference TRBV9 and TRBJ2-7 for the parts outside the CDR3, the full variable domain is DSGVTQTPKHLITATGQRVTLRCSPRSGDLSVYWYQQSLDQGLQFLIQYYNGEERAKGNILERFSAQQFPDLHSELNLSSLELGDSALYFCASSASTGRGFGEQYFGPGTRLTVT.

The chain has TRBV9 and TRBJ1-1, with D perhaps TRBD1 (6 bases). This CDR3 contains 15 residues. CDR1 and CDR2 from the germline V gene are SGDLS and YYNGEE. The V end was cut by 0 bases, the J end by 1 base, with 10 bases between. The CDR3 nucleotides read TGTGCCAGCAGCGTAGTAGGGACACAGAACACTGAAGCTTTCTTT. It is translated as CASSVVGTQNTEAFF. Drawing the rest from reference TRBV9 and TRBJ1-1, the complete variable domain is DSGVTQTPKHLITATGQRVTLRCSPRSGDLSVYWYQQSLDQGLQFLIQYYNGEERAKGNILERFSAQQFPDLHSELNLSSLELGDSALYFCASSVVGTQNTEAFFGQGTRLTVV.

V gene TRBV30 combines with J gene TRBJ1-1; D remains ambiguous. Trimming pared 2 bases from V and 0 bases from J, leaving 19 bases between. The CDR3 has 17 residues. In germline, CDR1 is GTSNPN, CDR2 SVGIG (reference sequence). CDR3 loop: CAWSPLGSGGLNTEAFF. The CDR3 DNA reads TGTGCCTGGAGTCCTCTCGGTTCGGGTGGCCTGAACACTGAAGCTTTCTTT.

This chain connects TRBV11-2 to TRBJ2-7; the match to TRBD1 covers 8 bases. The V segment lost 5 bases and the J segment 2 bases; nucleotides outside the gene matches: 8. CDR3 length: 15 residues. CDR1 SGHAT and CDR2 FQNNGV come from the germline V gene. The CDR3 DNA is TGTGCCAGCAGCACACCCAGGGGGCTAGCCTACGAGCAGTACTTC. It translates to CASSTPRGLAYEQYF.

The V gene is TRBV5-6, the J gene TRBJ2-7; TRBD2 is a possible D gene (5 bases). The V end lost 6 bases, the J end lost 3 bases, and 13 bases lay between the germline ends. Germline lookup yields CDR1 SGHDT and CDR2 YYEEEE. This CDR3 is 13 amino acids long. CDR3 DNA: TGTGCCAGCACCGGACCGGGATTCTACGAGCAGTACTTC. Its translation is CASTGPGFYEQYF. Using reference TRBV5-6 and TRBJ2-7 for the parts outside the CDR3, the full variable domain is DAGVTQSPTHLIKTRGQQVTLRCSPKSGHDTVSWYQQALGQGPQFIFQYYEEEERQRGNFPDRFSGHQFPNYSSELNVNALLLGDSALYLCASTGPGFYEQYFGPGTRLTVT.

A single count supports this clone. The rearrangement links TRBV9 to TRBJ2-1, with TRBD2 matching 14 bases. Germline trimming cut 0 bases from V and 8 bases from J; bases unmatched to any gene: 7. CDR1 is SGDLS, CDR2 YYNGEE, per germline. The CDR3 has 17 amino acids. The CDR3 DNA sequence: TGTGCCAGCAGCGTAGCTATATTGGGACTAGCGGGGGATGAGCAGTTCTTC. It specifies CASSVAILGLAGDEQFF.

The V and J genes are TRBV30 and TRBJ1-1; 8 positions agree with TRBD1. After removal of 4 bases from V and 3 bases from J, the junction contained 1 base not matched to a gene. CDR3 length: 12 residues. CDR1 is GTSNPN and CDR2 is SVGIG in the germline V gene (reference sequence). Here the CDR3 DNA reads TGTGCCTGGACAGGGGGCTACACTGAAGCTTTCTTT. Its translation is CAWTGGYTEAFF.

V gene TRBV2 combines with J gene TRBJ2-2, with 9 positions matching TRBD2. The trim removed 6 bases at V and 0 bases at J, leaving 17 bases unmatched. CDR1 is SNHLY and CDR2 is FYNNEI in the germline V gene. This CDR3 is 20 amino acids long. The CDR3 DNA is TGTGCCAGCAGGGGCCCTCGGGGGGTTAGCGGGGGACCGAACACCGGGGAGCTGTTTTTT. Translated: CASRGPRGVSGGPNTGELFF. Full variable domain (rest looked up from reference TRBV2 and TRBJ2-2): EPEVTQTPSHQVTQMGQEVILRCVPISNHLYFYWYRQILGQKVEFLVSFYNNEISEKSEIFDDQFSVERPDGSNFTLKIRSTKLEDSAMYFCASRGPRGVSGGPNTGELFFGEGSRLTVL.

J is TRBJ2-7 and V is TRBV29-1; D may be TRBD1 (6 bases). The germline V gene encodes CDR1 SQVTM and CDR2 ANQGSEA. Trimming left V 3 bases short and J 6 bases short, with 15 bases between. The CDR3 is 13 residues long. The CDR3 DNA follows: TGCAGCGTTGATGGGACACTCTCGGGCGAGCAGTACTTC. Its protein product is CSVDGTLSGEQYF.

The chain couples TRBV6-5 to TRBJ1-1; D is undetermined. V lost 6 bases and J lost 1, with 12 bases in between. Germline V gives CDR1 MNHEY, CDR2 SVGAGI. The CDR3 is 14 amino acids. CDR3 in DNA: TGTGCCAGCAGAGAGCCCATTGGGAACACTGAAGCTTTCTTT. Translation: CASREPIGNTEAFF.

V is TRBV13 and J is TRBJ2-7; 7 bases align to TRBD1. This CDR3 has 14 amino acids. V lost 3 bases to trimming and J lost 2 bases; unmatched junction nucleotides: 4. The germline V gene encodes CDR1 PRHDT and CDR2 FYEKMQ (reference sequence). The CDR3 loop is CASSFRDSAYEQYF. The CDR3 nucleotides read TGTGCCAGCAGCTTCCGGGACAGCGCCTACGAGCAGTACTTC.

This chain connects TRBV5-5 to TRBJ2-3; 9 nucleotides align to TRBD1. The CDR3 consists of 15 residues. Trimming took 2 bases from V and 4 from J; bases not matched to a gene: 5. The germline V gene has CDR1 SGHKS and CDR2 YYEKEE (reference sequence). This CDR3 is CASSFGTGYPDTQYF. The DNA of the CDR3 is TGTGCCAGCAGCTTTGGGACAGGGTACCCAGATACGCAGTATTTT.

The chain uses TRBV15 and TRBJ2-7; perhaps TRBD1 as D (5 bases). The CDR3 is 16 residues long. Germline CDR1 is LNHNV and CDR2 is YYDKDF (reference sequence). Trimming shortened V by 5 bases and J by 6 bases, and 23 bases separated the two germline ends. CDR3 coding DNA: TGTGCCACCAGCCTTGTTCGGGCAGGGATCCCCCTCGAGCAGTACTTC. Its protein product is CATSLVRAGIPLEQYF.

This clone has just one count. The chain carries TRBV9 and TRBJ1-2; tentatively, D is TRBD1 (5 bases). The CDR3 length is 13 residues. The germline V and J ends were trimmed by 6 bases and 4 bases, with 13 bases remaining between them. Germline V lookup: CDR1 SGDLS, CDR2 YYNGEE. The CDR3 loop reads CASTGDGIYGYTF. As DNA, the CDR3 is TGTGCCAGCACGGGGGACGGAATCTATGGCTACACCTTC.

The chain links TRBV5-1 to TRBJ1-2; possibly TRBD1 for D (5 bases). The germline V and J ends were trimmed by 0 bases and 8 bases, with 8 bases remaining between them. The CDR3 has 12 residues. CDR1 is SGHRS, CDR2 YFSETQ, per germline. CDR3 residues: CASSLGPGGYTF. The CDR3 nucleotides read TGCGCCAGCAGCTTGGGACCAGGGGGCTACACCTTC. The complete variable domain, with remaining parts taken from reference TRBV5-1 and TRBJ1-2, reads KAGVTQTPRYLIKTRGQQVTLSCSPISGHRSVSWYQQTPGQGLQFLFEYFSETQRNKGNFPGRFSGRQFSNSRSEMNVSTLELGDSALYLCASSLGPGGYTFGSGTRLTVV.

The chain recombines TRBV2 with TRBJ2-3; D unclear. The V and J ends lost 4 bases and 0 bases respectively, with 11 bases between them. Germline loops: CDR1 SNHLY, CDR2 FYNNEI. This CDR3 spans 15 amino acids. CDR3: CASSAWLLSTDTQYF. The CDR3 bases are TGTGCCAGCAGTGCCTGGCTCTTAAGCACAGATACGCAGTATTTT.

The chain uses TRBV19 and TRBJ1-2; no definite D call. Trimming removed 4 bases at V and 13 bases at J, with 13 bases between. CDR1 is LNHDA, CDR2 SQIVND, per germline (reference sequence). The CDR3 contains 11 residues. The CDR3 reads CASSSRVRSTF. The DNA for the CDR3 is TGTGCCAGTAGTAGCCGGGTCCGCAGCACCTTC.

The gene calls are TRBV5-1 and TRBJ2-6; D is possibly TRBD1 (6 bases). With 0 bases removed from V and 4 bases from J, the gap between germline ends came to 11 bases. The CDR3 runs to 16 residues. CDR1 is SGHRS and CDR2 is YFSETQ in the germline V gene. The DNA for the CDR3 is TGCGCCAGCAGCTTGGGGGCAGGGGCAGGGGCCAACGTCCTGACTTTC. Translated: CASSLGAGAGANVLTF.

The chain employs TRBV6-5 and TRBJ2-3; D is unclear. Looked up from germline, CDR1 is MNHEY and CDR2 is SVGAGI. V shed 6 bases and J shed 1 base, with 14 bases lying between them. CDR3 length: 15 residues. CDR3 residues: CASRYRVWGTDTQYF. The CDR3 coding sequence is TGTGCCAGCAGATACCGGGTCTGGGGCACAGATACGCAGTATTTT.

This chain connects TRBV20-1 to TRBJ2-7; 7 bases align to TRBD1. Per the germline V gene, CDR1 is DFQATT and CDR2 is SNEGSKA (reference sequence). The CDR3 extends over 11 amino acids. V lost 6 bases and J lost 4; bases outside the gene matches: 3. The CDR3 is CSAYRGYEQYF. As DNA, the CDR3 is TGCAGTGCCTACAGGGGTTACGAGCAGTACTTC.

The chain combines TRBV29-1 with TRBJ2-3; 7 nucleotides line up with TRBD1. Germline V gene lookup returns CDR1 SQVTM and CDR2 ANQGSEA. V lost 6 bases to trimming and J lost 3 bases; unmatched junction nucleotides: 18. The CDR3 has 17 amino acids. DNA for the CDR3: TGCAGCGTCCAACCGGGACAGAGCTCACCTTTTACAGATACGCAGTATTTT. It translates to CSVQPGQSSPFTDTQYF.